This is a list of T cell receptor beta chains from one sample in a study of OX40 agonist ivuxolimab in advanced cancers. Here immunoSEQ multiplex PCR was the method, and the copy in TCRdb shows in-frame clones only, minus some. The sample lists under 35,000 clones, around 79% occurring once. The starting material was CD4+ or CD8+ T cells sorted from blood, obtained in a trial of the OX40 agonist ivuxolimab. The receptors here all came from an adult with an advanced solid tumor such as melanoma, head and neck, liver or kidney cancer. Each CDR3 is given with its conserved first and last residue.

j_call cdr3_length v_call cdr3_aa
TRBJ1-1 14 TRBV19 CASSTTWDSTEAFF
TRBJ1-4 15 TRBV15 CATSRGGGGEEKLFF
TRBJ1-1 14 TRBV2 CASGTDPPGTEAFF
TRBJ2-5 13 TRBV28 CASSLPGMETQYF
TRBJ1-2 14 TRBV2 CASSDRGLGYGYTF
TRBJ2-2 15 TRBV5-4 CASSPGTKATGELFF
TRBJ1-3 11 TRBV9 CASSVEDTIYF
TRBJ1-3 15 TRBV5-6 CASSLGVYPGNTIYF
TRBJ1-1 17 TRBV27 CASSQPRSRGHNTEAFF
TRBJ2-5 15 TRBV14 CASSQARGRVETQYF
. 13 TRBV11-2 CASSLTDSYEQYF
TRBJ2-6 15 TRBV28 CASRASHSGANVLTF
TRBJ2-1 14 TRBV9 CASSVDRNYNEQFF
TRBJ2-1 15 TRBV19 CASSIVNRASDEQFF
TRBJ1-1 13 TRBV15 CATSIEAYTEAFF
TRBJ1-3 16 TRBV30 CAWSALSLRQWYTIYF
TRBJ1-2 16 TRBV27 CASSLIRAGNNYGYTF
TRBJ2-3 16 TRBV19 CASSPTGSQGTDTQYF
TRBJ2-5 12 TRBV30 CAWGQGTETQYF
TRBJ2-7 11 TRBV20-1 CSAGLEYEQYF
TRBJ2-1 15 TRBV7-9 CASSAPGQGANEQFF
TRBJ2-7 16 TRBV7-8 CASSPPGTGVGYEQYF
. 14 TRBV5-1 CASSRTGTINEQYF
TRBJ2-2 17 TRBV5-1 CASSHVPGYANTGELFF
TRBJ2-3 13 TRBV6-5 CASRNVVTDTQYF
TRBJ2-4 13 TRBV6-5 CASSWDRKNIQYF
. 18 TRBV30 CAWSKDTRIASYNHEQYF
TRBJ2-7 13 TRBV7-2 CASSLLAYYEQYF
TRBJ1-2 15 TRBV6-6 CASSSPSTLAYGYTF
TRBJ2-1 15 TRBV6-5 CASSYFGTGHGEQFF
TRBJ1-5 13 TRBV10-3 CAISERQNQPQHF
TRBJ2-7 14 TRBV11-2 CASSPGQGSYEQYF
TRBJ1-2 15 TRBV9 CASSVGPGSNYGYTF
TRBJ2-6 13 TRBV29-1 CSVDTGGANVLTF
TRBJ2-1 11 TRBV27 CASSFGHEQFF
TRBJ2-1 18 TRBV7-6 CASSLTNARASGGMEQFF
. 14 TRBV10-3 CATLTSGGINEQFF
TRBJ1-1 13 TRBV7-2 CASSPHMSTEAFF
TRBJ1-2 16 TRBV10-3 CAISPGQVAQNYGYTF
TRBJ1-1 13 TRBV30 CAWSGGQNTEAFF
TRBJ2-1 16 TRBV19 CASSISSASSYNEQFF
TRBJ2-1 14 TRBV30 CAWERGRSYNEQFF
TRBJ2-3 15 TRBV6-1 CASNGLAGTTDTQYF
TRBJ2-2 15 TRBV19 CASTPRGGGAGELFF
TRBJ1-2 13 TRBV2 CASLEGTDYGYTF
TRBJ1-1 14 TRBV7-3 CASSQMGTGTEAFF
TRBJ1-2 13 TRBV10-2 CASRDRNNYGYTF
TRBJ1-1 18 TRBV29-1 CSVDSYLRSGAKTPEAFF